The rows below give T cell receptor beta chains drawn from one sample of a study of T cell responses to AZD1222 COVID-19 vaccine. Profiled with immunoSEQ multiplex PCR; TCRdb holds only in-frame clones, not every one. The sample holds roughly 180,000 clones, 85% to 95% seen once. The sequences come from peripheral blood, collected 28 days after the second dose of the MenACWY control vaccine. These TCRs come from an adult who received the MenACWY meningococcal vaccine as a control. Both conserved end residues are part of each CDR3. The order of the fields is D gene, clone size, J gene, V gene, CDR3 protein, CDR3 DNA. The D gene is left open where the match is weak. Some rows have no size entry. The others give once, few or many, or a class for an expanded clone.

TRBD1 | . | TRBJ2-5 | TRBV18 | CASTSGTGAETQYF | TGTGCCAGCACGTCCGGGACAGGGGCAGAGACCCAGTACTTC
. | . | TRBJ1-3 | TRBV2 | CASSSDGSGNTIYF | TGTGCCAGCAGTTCGGACGGATCTGGAAACACCATATATTTT
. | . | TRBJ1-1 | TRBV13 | CASTSGDTEAFF | TGTGCCAGCACTTCGGGGGACACTGAAGCTTTCTTT
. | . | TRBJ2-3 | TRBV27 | CASSLSFGITTYF | TGTGCCAGCAGTTTATCGTTTGGGATTACCACGTATTTT
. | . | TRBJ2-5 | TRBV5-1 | CASTPDGEETQYF | TGCGCCAGCACCCCGGACGGGGAAGAGACCCAGTACTTC
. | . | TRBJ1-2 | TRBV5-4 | CASTPDSPNFGYTF | TGTGCCAGCACCCCAGACAGCCCTAACTTTGGCTACACCTTC
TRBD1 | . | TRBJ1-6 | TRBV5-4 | CASSKAPMTGEYNSPLHF | TGTGCCAGCAGCAAGGCCCCCATGACAGGGGAGTATAATTCACCCCTCCACTTT
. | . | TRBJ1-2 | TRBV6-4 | CASSADPDRLYGYTF | TGTGCCAGCAGTGCCGACCCCGACAGACTCTATGGCTACACCTTC
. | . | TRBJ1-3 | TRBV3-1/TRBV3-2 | CASSQERQSGNTIYF | TGTGCCAGCAGCCAAGAAAGACAGTCTGGAAACACCATATATTTT
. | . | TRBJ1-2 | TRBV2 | CASIIGTPGGYTF | TGTGCCAGCATAATCGGTACGCCCGGGGGCTACACCTTC
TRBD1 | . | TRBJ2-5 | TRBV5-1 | CASSSQGGETQYF | TGCGCCAGCAGCTCACAGGGGGGAGAGACCCAGTACTTC
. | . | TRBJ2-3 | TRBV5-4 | CASSGPSTDTQYF | TGTGCCAGCAGCGGCCCAAGCACAGATACGCAGTATTTT
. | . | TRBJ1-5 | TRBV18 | CASSSPGHTSNQPQHF | TGTGCCAGCTCATCACCGGGACACACTAGCAATCAGCCCCAGCATTTT
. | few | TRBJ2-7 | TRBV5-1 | CASRLAPFNEQYF | TGCGCCAGCAGACTCGCCCCGTTTAACGAGCAGTACTTC
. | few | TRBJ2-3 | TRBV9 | CASSLRSYTDTQYF | TGTGCCAGCTCCCTAAGGAGCTACACAGATACGCAGTATTTT
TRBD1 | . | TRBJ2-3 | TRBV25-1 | CASSDRGRGDTQYF | TGTGCCAGCAGTGACAGGGGGCGCGGAGATACGCAGTATTTT
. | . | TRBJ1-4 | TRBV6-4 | CASSPDVPTNEKLFF | TGTGCCAGCAGCCCAGACGTCCCAACTAATGAAAAACTGTTTTTT
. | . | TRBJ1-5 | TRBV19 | CASSESLGNQPQHF | TGTGCCAGTAGTGAATCACTCGGGAATCAGCCCCAGCATTTT
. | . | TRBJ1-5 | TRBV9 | CASSVGGNSNQPQHF | TGTGCCAGCAGCGTAGGAGGGAATAGCAATCAGCCCCAGCATTTT
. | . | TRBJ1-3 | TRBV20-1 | CSAIRGNTIYF | TGCAGTGCTATCAGGGGAAACACCATATATTTT
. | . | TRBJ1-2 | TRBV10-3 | CAISGRNYGYTF | TGTGCCATCAGTGGACGGAACTATGGCTACACCTTC
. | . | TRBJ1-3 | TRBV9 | CASSVAAGFSGNTIYF | TGTGCCAGCAGCGTAGCCGCAGGGTTCTCTGGAAACACCATATATTTT
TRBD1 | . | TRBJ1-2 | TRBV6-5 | CASSSGTGGNYGYTF | TGTGCCAGCAGTTCCGGGACAGGGGGGAACTATGGCTACACCTTC
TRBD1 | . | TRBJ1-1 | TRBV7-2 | CASSSTGGTPLLTFF | TGTGCCAGCAGCTCCACAGGGGGTACCCCTCTTCTCACTTTCTTT
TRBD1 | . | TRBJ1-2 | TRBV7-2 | CASSSQGQTYGYTF | TGTGCCAGCAGCTCACAGGGGCAAACTTATGGCTACACCTTC
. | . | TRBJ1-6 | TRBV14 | CASSLSPGQLISYNSPLHF | TGTGCCAGCAGCCTTTCACCGGGACAACTCATCTCCTATAATTCACCCCTCCACTTT
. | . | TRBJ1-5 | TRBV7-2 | CASSPGMGLGLPQHF | TGTGCCAGCAGCCCCGGTATGGGTCTTGGATTACCCCAGCATTTT